Included here is one TCR beta chain sequence, with context. CDR3 length equals 16 residues. CDR1 is LNHDA, CDR2 SQIVND, per germline (reference sequence). V was trimmed by 2 bases and J by 0 bases, leaving 11 bases between them. This sample was taken from a study of preoperative IRX-2 immunotherapy in early breast cancer. Profiled with immunoSEQ multiplex PCR; TCRdb holds only in-frame clones, not every one. The table lists 55,000 to 70,000 clones, around 94% of them singletons. As for treatment: preoperative locoregional IRX-2 cytokine immunotherapy. This sequence originates from a human donor with breast cancer. This sample was taken from a patient treated with IRX-2 immunotherapy. V usage is TRBV19 and J usage is TRBJ1-5, with a tentative D call TRBD1 (5 bases). The CDR3 DNA is TGTGCCAGTAGTATAAGACAGCTCTATAGCAATCAGCCCCAGCATTTT. Amino acids: CASSIRQLYSNQPQHF.